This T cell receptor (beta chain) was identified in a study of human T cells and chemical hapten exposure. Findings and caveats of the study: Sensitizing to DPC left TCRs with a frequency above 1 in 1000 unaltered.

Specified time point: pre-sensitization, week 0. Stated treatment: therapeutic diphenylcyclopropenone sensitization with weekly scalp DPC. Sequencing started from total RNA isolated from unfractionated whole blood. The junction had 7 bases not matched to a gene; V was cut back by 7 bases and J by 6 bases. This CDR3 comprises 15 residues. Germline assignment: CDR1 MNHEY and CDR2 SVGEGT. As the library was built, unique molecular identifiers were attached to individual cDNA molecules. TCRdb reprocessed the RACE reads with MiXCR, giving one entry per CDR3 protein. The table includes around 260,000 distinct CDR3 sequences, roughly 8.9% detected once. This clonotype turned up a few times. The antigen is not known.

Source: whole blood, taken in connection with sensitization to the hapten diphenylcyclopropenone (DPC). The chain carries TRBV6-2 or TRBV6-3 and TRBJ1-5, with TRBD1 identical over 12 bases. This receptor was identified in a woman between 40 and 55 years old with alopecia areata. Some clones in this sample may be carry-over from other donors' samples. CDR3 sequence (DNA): TGTGCCAGCAAGGAACGGGACAGGGGGCTTCAGCCCCAGCATTTT. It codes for CASKERDRGLQPQHF.